This T cell receptor (beta chain) stems from a study of spatial heterogeneity in lung cancer. This clonotype was observed many times. The V end lost 5 bases, the J end lost 2 bases, and 13 bases lay between the germline ends. Germline CDR1 reads SGHVS; CDR2 reads FQNEAQ. The CDR3 covers 16 residues. TCRdb reprocessed the 5' RACE reads with MiXCR, giving one entry per CDR3 protein. This repertoire shows 55,000 to 75,000 distinct CDR3 sequences, roughly 8% found once; its top ten account for over 13%. The time point here: sample taken at primary tumor resection. The input material, whole RNA from tumor, nontumor lung or frozen PBMC, was sequenced unsorted.

This receptor was taken from a female donor with early-stage non-small cell lung cancer. This specimen consisted of PBMCs, obtained at surgery. This chain connects TRBV7-8 to TRBJ2-6; possibly TRBD2 for D (6 bases). The CDR3 sequence: CASSPRAGTGANVLTF. In nucleotides, the CDR3 is TGTGCCAGCAGCCCTCGGGCGGGAACTGGGGCCAACGTCCTGACTTTC.